The 29 T cell receptor beta chains listed next were all sequenced from one sample in a study of persistence of HIV-infected CD4 T cells. Which antigens these TCRs recognize remains unknown. Sequencing used immunoSEQ version 4 in survey mode. Profiling relied on immunoSEQ multiplex PCR, and the TCRdb table lists in-frame clones only, not all of them. The sample includes some 30,000 clones, around 80% of them seen just once. Lysates of CMV-infected fibroblasts at 10 ug/mL stimulated these cells. Sorted nonresponding memory CD4+ T cells were CD40L-negative, CD69-negative, CD45RO-high. The specimen was CD4+ T cells sorted from PBMCs after roughly 18-hour stimulation, collected from a patient who received antiretroviral therapy. These receptors originate from an adult woman with HIV who was CMV-seropositive.

The V and J genes are TRBV2 and TRBJ2-3, with D possibly being TRBD1 (5 bases). The germline V gene encodes CDR1 SNHLY and CDR2 FYNNEI. The CDR3 has 15 residues. V lost 8 bases and J 2 bases, leaving 17 bases between the germline ends. The CDR3 loop reads CASDRRPGYTDTQYF. CDR3 sequence (DNA): TGTGCCAGCGACCGAAGGCCAGGGTACACAGATACGCAGTATTTT. Looking up the rest from reference TRBV2 and TRBJ2-3 gives the full variable domain: EPEVTQTPSHQVTQMGQEVILRCVPISNHLYFYWYRQILGQKVEFLVSFYNNEISEKSEIFDDQFSVERPDGSNFTLKIRSTKLEDSAMYFCASDRRPGYTDTQYFGPGTRLTVL.

This chain joins TRBV5-4 and TRBJ1-1, with 7 bases aligning to TRBD1. V shed 4 bases and J 5 bases; nucleotides not matched to a gene: 8. The CDR3 loop spans 14 amino acids. Germline CDR1 reads SGHNT; CDR2 reads YYREEE (reference sequence). CDR3 region: CASSLPDRMTEAFF. The CDR3 DNA reads as TGTGCCAGCAGCCTCCCGGACAGGATGACTGAAGCTTTCTTT. The full variable domain, with the rest looked up from reference TRBV5-4 and TRBJ1-1, is ETGVTQSPTHLIKTRGQQVTLRCSSQSGHNTVSWYQQALGQGPQFIFQYYREEENGRGNFPPRFSGLQFPNYSSELNVNALELDDSALYLCASSLPDRMTEAFFGQGTRLTVV.

This clone was counted a single time. J is TRBJ1-6 and V is TRBV5-5, with D unresolved. The germline CDR1 and CDR2 sequences are SGHKS and YYEKEE (reference sequence). The CDR3 totals 16 residues. Between the trimmed V and J ends, which lost 1 base and 6 bases, there was a span of 14 bases. The CDR3 is CASSLSGPKFNSPLHF. DNA for the CDR3: TGTGCCAGCAGCTTGTCCGGTCCCAAATTTAATTCACCCCTCCACTTT.

The rearrangement joins TRBV5-8 to TRBJ2-1; unclear D gene. This CDR3 comprises 13 residues. Germline values: CDR1 SGHTS, CDR2 YDEGEE. The V and J ends lost 6 bases and 4 bases respectively, with 11 bases between them. The CDR3 reads CASIRSEYNEQFF. The CDR3 DNA reads as TGTGCCAGCATCAGAAGCGAGTACAATGAGCAGTTCTTC.

J is TRBJ2-3 and V is TRBV5-1; D remains unclear. The CDR3 is 12 amino acids. With 4 bases removed from V and 0 bases from J, the gap between germline ends came to 3 bases. Per the germline V gene, CDR1 is SGHRS and CDR2 is YFSETQ. The CDR3 loop is CASSHSTDTQYF. CDR3 DNA: TGCGCCAGCAGCCACAGCACAGATACGCAGTATTTT.

For the CDR3, the DNA is TGTGCCAGCAGTTTTGGGGGCGGATGGACTGAAGCTTTCTTT. Protein: CASSFGGGWTEAFF. V and J are TRBV28 and TRBJ1-1; weak D call: TRBD1 (6 bases). V lost 3 bases and J 5 bases, leaving 13 bases between the germline ends. The CDR3 loop spans 14 amino acids. Germline CDR1 is MDHEN and CDR2 is SYDVKM. Filled out from reference TRBV28 and TRBJ1-1, the complete variable domain reads DVKVTQSSRYLVKRTGEKVFLECVQDMDHENMFWYRQDPGLGLRLIYFSYDVKMKEKGDIPEGYSVSREKKERFSLILESASTNQTSMYLCASSFGGGWTEAFFGQGTRLTVV.

This rearrangement joins TRBV19 to TRBJ2-5, with a weak D call TRBD1 (5 bases). V dropped 3 bases and J dropped 5 bases, with 10 bases sitting between them. This CDR3 comprises 13 residues. Germline V gives CDR1 LNHDA, CDR2 SQIVND (reference sequence). In DNA form, the CDR3 reads TGTGCCAGTAGTATCCCGACAGTGGAGACCCAGTACTTC. Amino acids: CASSIPTVETQYF.

The chain is built from TRBV7-9 and TRBJ1-5; perhaps TRBD1 as D (5 bases). CDR3 size: 15 residues. Germline CDR1 is SEHNR and CDR2 is FQNEAQ (reference sequence). The germline V and J ends were trimmed by 1 base and 11 bases, with 18 bases remaining between them. The DNA for the CDR3 is TGTGCCAGCAGCTTAGGTGACAGCTCTAAGTGGTCCCAGCATTTT. It yields the protein CASSLGDSSKWSQHF.

The chain has TRBV10-3 and TRBJ2-1, with 8 bases fitting TRBD2. Germline V gene sequence: CDR1 ENHRY, CDR2 SYGVKD. V lost 5 bases to trimming and J lost 8 bases; unmatched junction nucleotides: 8. The length of the CDR3 is 14 residues. The CDR3 DNA reads as TGTGCCATCAGTCCGGGACTAGGTAGTCATGAGCAGTTCTTC. This encodes CAISPGLGSHEQFF.

This clone was seen more than once but under ten times. The CDR3 DNA is TGTGCCAGCAGCCAACAGGGTGATGGCTACACCTTC. Translated, it gives CASSQQGDGYTF. The chain has TRBV7-8 and TRBJ1-2, with a weak D call TRBD1 (6 bases). The CDR3 has 12 residues. With 5 bases removed from V and 6 bases from J, the gap between germline ends came to 10 bases. Germline V gene lookup returns CDR1 SGHVS and CDR2 FQNEAQ.

In this sample, this clone turned up once. The gene calls are TRBV19 and TRBJ2-1, with D maybe TRBD2 (5 bases). The V end was cut by 7 bases, the J end by 7 bases, with 26 bases between. CDR1 is LNHDA and CDR2 is SQIVND in the germline V gene (reference sequence). The CDR3 consists of 17 residues. CDR3 sequence (DNA): TGTGCCAGTAATTCTAGATCCGTGTCTAGCATCCAGAATGAGCAGTTCTTC. Translated: CASNSRSVSSIQNEQFF.

A single count supports this clone. The rearrangement joins TRBV7-7 to TRBJ2-1; possibly TRBD1 for D (6 bases). Germline values: CDR1 SSHAT, CDR2 FNYEAQ (reference sequence). Trimming pared 1 base from V and 3 bases from J, leaving 10 bases between. The CDR3 has 15 amino acids. The DNA for the CDR3 is TGTGCCAGCAGCTTAGGAGGACAGTACTACAATGAGCAGTTCTTC. Its translation: CASSLGGQYYNEQFF.

The rearrangement uses TRBV6-5 and TRBJ2-1; 8 bases line up with TRBD1. Trimming removed 6 bases from V and 8 bases from J; junction bases left unmatched: 12. The germline gives CDR1 MNHEY, CDR2 SVGAGI. The CDR3 spans 15 residues. In DNA, the CDR3 is TGTGCCAGCAGGCGTCAGGGGGCAAGCATCGATGAGCAGTTCTTC. Amino acid sequence: CASRRQGASIDEQFF.

The rearrangement links TRBV4-3 to TRBJ1-5, with a possible D match to TRBD1 (6 bases). The CDR3 totals 15 residues. Germline V gene data show CDR1 as LGHNA and CDR2 as YSLEER. V dropped 0 bases and J dropped 1 base, with 7 bases sitting between them. DNA of the CDR3: TGCGCCAGCAGCCAAGAGAGGGGGAGCAATCAGCCCCAGCATTTT. Its protein is CASSQERGSNQPQHF.

The chain recombines TRBV24-1 with TRBJ2-2; D perhaps matches TRBD1 (6 bases). Trimming removed 2 bases from V and 6 bases from J, with 9 bases in between. Germline CDR1 and CDR2: KGHDR and SFDVKD. The CDR3 contains 14 residues. CDR3 loop: CATSDYRVSGELFF. In DNA, the CDR3 is TGTGCCACCAGTGATTACAGGGTGTCCGGGGAGCTGTTTTTT.

This clone was observed once. The CDR3 bases are TGTGCCAGTAGAGACACGATGACAGGCGAGACCCAGTACTTC. This sequence encodes CASRDTMTGETQYF. This chain links TRBV19 with TRBJ2-5; possible D gene TRBD1, 6 bases. Germline lookup yields CDR1 LNHDA and CDR2 SQIVND (reference sequence). There are 14 residues in the CDR3. The ends were cut back, 6 bases at V and 5 bases at J, with 16 bases in the middle.

The chain joins TRBV28 to TRBJ2-7; 10 positions agree with TRBD2. The ends lost 3 bases at V and 6 bases at J; junction bases unmatched: 11. Germline V gene data show CDR1 as MDHEN and CDR2 as SYDVKM. The CDR3 is 16 residues long. Here the CDR3 DNA reads TGTGCCAGCAGTTTCGGAGGGACTAGCGCAACCTTCGAGCAGTACTTC. Amino acid sequence: CASSFGGTSATFEQYF.

V is TRBV25-1 and J is TRBJ1-1, with a possible D match to TRBD1 (5 bases). The CDR3 length is 14 residues. The germline CDR1 and CDR2 sequences are MGHDK and SYGVNS. The V gene lost 4 bases and the J gene lost 4 bases, with 13 bases spanning the gap. CDR3 region: CASSVPGRGTEAFF. CDR3 DNA: TGTGCCAGCAGTGTTCCGGGGAGGGGCACTGAAGCTTTCTTT.

The chain combines TRBV6-6 with TRBJ2-1, with 11 nucleotides matching TRBD2. Germline V gene data show CDR1 as MNHNY and CDR2 as SVGAGI (reference sequence). The CDR3 extends over 17 amino acids. The J segment lost 7 bases and the V segment lost 5 bases, leaving 13 bases of the junction unmatched. The CDR3 nucleotides read TGTGCCAGCAGTAGATCCGTTCTAGCGGGAGGTGGAAATGAGCAGTTCTTC. This translates into CASSRSVLAGGGNEQFF.

This clone was counted a few times. The rearrangement links TRBV28 to TRBJ1-6; the match to TRBD1 covers 7 bases. Germline CDR1 and CDR2: MDHEN and SYDVKM. This CDR3 is built from 16 residues. V lost 3 bases, J lost 4 bases, and 6 bases stayed unmatched. The CDR3 sequence is CASSFSQGFYNSPLHF. In DNA, the CDR3 is TGTGCCAGCAGTTTCTCACAGGGGTTTTATAATTCACCCCTCCACTTT.

This clone has only one observation. The rearrangement links TRBV30 to TRBJ1-1; no clear D gene. CDR3 size: 12 residues. Per the germline V gene, CDR1 is GTSNPN and CDR2 is SVGIG (reference sequence). Trimming removed 0 bases at V and 5 bases at J, with 7 bases between. The CDR3 nucleotides are TGTGCCTGGAGTGTTGCGGAGACTGAAGCTTTCTTT. Protein: CAWSVAETEAFF. Drawing the rest from reference TRBV30 and TRBJ1-1, the complete variable domain is SQTIHQWPATLVQPVGSPLSLECTVEGTSNPNLYWYRQAAGRGLQLLFYSVGIGQISSEVPQNLSASRPQDRQFILSSKKLLLSDSGFYLCAWSVAETEAFFGQGTRLTVV.

The genes are TRBV9 and TRBJ1-1; D unresolved. V was trimmed by 3 bases and J by 0 bases, leaving 6 bases between them. This CDR3 has 13 residues. Germline CDR1 is SGDLS and CDR2 is YYNGEE. The CDR3, as DNA: TGTGCCAGCAGCGATCAATTGAACACTGAAGCTTTCTTT. Translation: CASSDQLNTEAFF.

The chain couples TRBV6-6 to TRBJ2-7; D is possibly TRBD2 (6 bases). The CDR3 is 14 residues long. In germline, CDR1 is MNHNY, CDR2 SVGAGI (reference sequence). The germline V and J ends were trimmed by 0 bases and 6 bases, with 12 bases remaining between them. CDR3 sequence: CASSYSTGAAEQYF. The CDR3 bases are TGTGCCAGCAGTTACTCGACGGGAGCGGCCGAGCAGTACTTC.

This clone turned up a few times. The gene calls are TRBV6-2 or TRBV6-3 and TRBJ2-7, with a tentative D call TRBD1 (6 bases). The germline V gene encodes CDR1 MNHEY and CDR2 SVGEGT. The CDR3 consists of 14 residues. V gave up 4 bases and J gave up 2 bases, with 12 bases separating them. The CDR3 region is CASSFLTGAYEQYF. The CDR3, as DNA: TGTGCCAGCAGTTTTCTGACAGGCGCCTACGAGCAGTACTTC.

The CDR3: CASSYTGTYEQYF. DNA of the CDR3: TGTGCCAGCAGCTATACAGGGACATACGAGCAGTACTTC. The chain couples TRBV7-8 to TRBJ2-7; a weak D match, TRBD1 (6 bases). CDR1 and CDR2 (germline): SGHVS, FQNEAQ. Deletions cut 4 bases from V and 4 bases from J, with 11 bases between. The CDR3 runs to 13 residues.

CDR3 DNA: TGTGCCAGTAGTACTTCCGGGACTATCCCCTACTTC. Its protein is CASSTSGTIPYF. This rearrangement joins TRBV19 to TRBJ2-5, with 7 bases aligning to TRBD2. Germline V gives CDR1 LNHDA, CDR2 SQIVND (reference sequence). V lost 4 bases and J lost 14; bases outside the gene matches: 10. The CDR3 runs 12 residues.

This chain links TRBV10-3 with TRBJ1-1; the match to TRBD1 covers 7 bases. With V trimmed by 0 bases and J by 6 bases, 7 bases remained unmatched. Per germline, CDR1 ENHRY and CDR2 SYGVKD. This CDR3 comprises 15 residues. The CDR3 DNA is TGTGCCATCAGTGAGTCCGGGACAGTAGGAGCTGAAGCTTTCTTT. Protein: CAISESGTVGAEAFF.

The genes are TRBV27 and TRBJ2-3; tentatively, D is TRBD1 (5 bases). The CDR3 is 13 residues long. The V end lost 5 bases, the J end lost 7 bases, and 13 bases lay between the germline ends. Per germline, CDR1 MNHEY and CDR2 SMNVEV (reference sequence). In DNA form, the CDR3 reads TGTGCCAGCAGTCGGCCAGGGATGCATACGCAGTATTTT. Amino acids: CASSRPGMHTQYF.

This clone came up a few times. Other nucleotide sequences from this sample produce the same CDR3. V gene TRBV7-6 combines with J gene TRBJ1-1; no firm D call. This CDR3 region has 13 residues. The V end was cut by 1 base, the J end by 1 base, with 4 bases between. Germline V gene data show CDR1 as SGHVS and CDR2 as FNYEAQ. CDR3 in amino acids: CASSLDRNTEAFF. The CDR3 DNA reads as TGTGCCAGCAGCTTAGACAGGAACACTGAAGCTTTCTTT.